Presented here are 2 T cell receptor beta chains from one specimen sequenced in a study of early stage breast cancer tumors. Sequenced by immunoSEQ multiplex PCR; TCRdb stores in-frame clones only, minus some. The sample gives around 78,000 clones, more than 65% of which show up once; 3.5% is in the top ten. Material: blood. These receptors originate from a person aged 55-75 years with breast cancer.

This clone was seen just once. V usage is TRBV6-5 and J usage is TRBJ2-2, with TRBD2 matching 10 bases. Germline V CDR1 and CDR2: MNHEY, SVGAGI. This CDR3 comprises 16 residues. The V and J ends lost 3 bases and 1 base, in that order; junction bases with no gene match: 2. The CDR3 loop is CASSYKRGGNTGELFF. Here the CDR3 DNA reads TGTGCCAGCAGTTATAAGCGGGGGGGGAACACCGGGGAGCTGTTTTTT.

This rearrangement joins TRBV6-1 to TRBJ2-1; D is perhaps TRBD1 or TRBD2 (5 bases each). Germline CDR1 and CDR2: MNHNS and SASEGT. Trimming pared 6 bases from V and 4 bases from J, leaving 13 bases between. The CDR3 runs to 14 residues. This chain's CDR3 is CASRRDGVYNEQFF. The CDR3 nucleotides are TGTGCCAGCAGGAGGGACGGGGTTTACAATGAGCAGTTCTTC.